One sample yielded the 2 T cell receptor beta chains listed below, sequenced in a study of CD8+ T cells in alopecia areata. It was cDNA, reverse transcribed from extracted RNA, that served as the sequencing template. The repertoire was sequenced with immunoSEQ multiplex PCR; TCRdb's copy has only in-frame clones and lacks some. The table lists 140,000 to 150,000 clones, roughly 61% of them singletons, with 6.4% in the top ten. Specimen: CD4+ T cells sorted from blood, collected at week 0. These receptors were taken from a human donor with alopecia areata.

This clone was seen more than once but under ten times. The chain recombines TRBV2 with TRBJ2-5; TRBD2 agrees at 13 bases. The junction had 8 bases not matched to a gene; V was cut back by 0 bases and J by 7 bases. Germline CDR1 SNHLY, CDR2 FYNNEI. The CDR3 runs to 17 residues. The CDR3 nucleotides are TGTGCCAGCAGTGAAGCGCTTCGGACTAGCGGGGGCTCGACCCAGTACTTC. Its protein is CASSEALRTSGGSTQYF.

The rearrangement links TRBV25-1 to TRBJ2-3; possible D gene TRBD2, 6 bases. The CDR3 runs to 13 residues. CDR1 and CDR2 from the germline V gene are MGHDK and SYGVNS. V was trimmed by 5 bases and J by 6 bases, leaving 12 bases between them. The CDR3 is CASSWGLADTQYF. In nucleotides, the CDR3 is TGTGCCAGCAGTTGGGGACTCGCCGATACGCAGTATTTT.